The sequence of this TCR beta chain was determined in a study of Graves' ophthalmopathy and Graves' hyperthyroidism. Uncontrolled infections, pregnancy, lactation or other autoimmune diseases led to patient exclusion. The PBMCs originated from more than 8 ml of fresh peripheral blood. Beta-chain TCR CDR3 regions were amplified from RNA transcripts. After a first-round RT-PCR with HTBI primers, a second-round multiplex PCR was run. One entry per CDR3 protein, called by TCRdb with MiXCR from the multiplex PCR reads. The sample has approximately 700,000 distinct CDR3 sequences; 40% are singletons. The V segment lost 11 bases and the J segment 0 bases; nucleotides outside the gene matches: 10. Germline CDR1 is MGHDK and CDR2 is SYGVNS. The CDR3 length is 14 residues.

The chain carries TRBV25-1 and TRBJ2-7, with TRBD1 matching over 7 bases. The TCR was taken from an adult man with Graves' ophthalmopathy. Input material: peripheral blood. This chain's CDR3 is CASKTGQSSYEQYF. For the CDR3, the DNA is TGTGCCTCTAAGACAGGGCAGAGCTCCTACGAGCAGTACTTC.